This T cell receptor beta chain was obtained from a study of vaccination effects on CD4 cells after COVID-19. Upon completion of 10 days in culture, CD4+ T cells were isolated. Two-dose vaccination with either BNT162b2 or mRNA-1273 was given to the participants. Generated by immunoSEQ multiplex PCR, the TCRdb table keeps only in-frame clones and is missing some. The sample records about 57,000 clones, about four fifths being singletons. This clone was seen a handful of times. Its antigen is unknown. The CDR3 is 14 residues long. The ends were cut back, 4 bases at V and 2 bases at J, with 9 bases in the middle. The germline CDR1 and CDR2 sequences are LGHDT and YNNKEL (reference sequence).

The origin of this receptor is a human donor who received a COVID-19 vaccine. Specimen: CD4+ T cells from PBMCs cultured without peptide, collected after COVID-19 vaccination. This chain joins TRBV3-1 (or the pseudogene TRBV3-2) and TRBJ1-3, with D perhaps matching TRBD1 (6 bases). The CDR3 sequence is CASSPRTAGNTIYF. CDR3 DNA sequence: TGTGCCAGCAGCCCCCGGACAGCTGGAAACACCATATATTTT.